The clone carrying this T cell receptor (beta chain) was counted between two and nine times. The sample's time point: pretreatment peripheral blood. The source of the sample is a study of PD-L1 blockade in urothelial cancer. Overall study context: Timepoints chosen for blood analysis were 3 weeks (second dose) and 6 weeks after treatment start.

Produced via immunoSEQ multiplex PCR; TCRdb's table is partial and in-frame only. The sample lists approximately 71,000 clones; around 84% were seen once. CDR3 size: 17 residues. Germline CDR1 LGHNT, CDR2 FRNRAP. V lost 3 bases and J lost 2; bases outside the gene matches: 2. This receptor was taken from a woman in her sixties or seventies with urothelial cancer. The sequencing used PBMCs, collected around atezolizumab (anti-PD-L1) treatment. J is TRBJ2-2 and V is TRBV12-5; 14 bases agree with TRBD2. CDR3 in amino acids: CASGLGTSGGNTGELFF. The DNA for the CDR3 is TGTGCTAGTGGTTTAGGGACTAGCGGGGGCAACACCGGGGAGCTGTTTTTT.